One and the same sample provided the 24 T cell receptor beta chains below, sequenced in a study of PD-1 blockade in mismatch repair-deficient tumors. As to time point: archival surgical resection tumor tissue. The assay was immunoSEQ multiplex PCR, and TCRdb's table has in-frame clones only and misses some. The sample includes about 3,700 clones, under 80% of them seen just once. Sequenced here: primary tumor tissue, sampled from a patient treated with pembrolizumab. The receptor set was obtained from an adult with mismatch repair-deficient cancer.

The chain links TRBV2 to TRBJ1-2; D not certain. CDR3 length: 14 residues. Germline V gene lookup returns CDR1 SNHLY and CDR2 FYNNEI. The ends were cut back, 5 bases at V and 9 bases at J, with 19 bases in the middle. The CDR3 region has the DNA TGTGCCAGCAGTTTTGACCTATCCTCCAGGAGCTACACCTTC. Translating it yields CASSFDLSSRSYTF.

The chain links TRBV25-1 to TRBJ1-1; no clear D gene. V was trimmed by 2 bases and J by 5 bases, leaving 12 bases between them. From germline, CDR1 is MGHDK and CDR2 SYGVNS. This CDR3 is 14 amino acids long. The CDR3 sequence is CASSEPGGGTEAFF. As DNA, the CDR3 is TGTGCCAGCAGTGAACCCGGAGGAGGGACTGAAGCTTTCTTT. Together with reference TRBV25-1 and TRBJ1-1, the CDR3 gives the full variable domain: EADIYQTPRYLVIGTGKKITLECSQTMGHDKMYWYQQDPGMELHLIHYSYGVNSTEKGDLSSESTVSRIRTEHFPLTLESARPSHTSQYLCASSEPGGGTEAFFGQGTRLTVV.

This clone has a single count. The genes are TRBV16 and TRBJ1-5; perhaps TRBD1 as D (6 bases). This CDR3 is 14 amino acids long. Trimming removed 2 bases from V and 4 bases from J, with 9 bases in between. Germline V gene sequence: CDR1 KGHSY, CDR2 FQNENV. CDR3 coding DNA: TGTGCCAGCAGCCAAATACAGGGAAATCAGCCCCAGCATTTT. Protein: CASSQIQGNQPQHF.

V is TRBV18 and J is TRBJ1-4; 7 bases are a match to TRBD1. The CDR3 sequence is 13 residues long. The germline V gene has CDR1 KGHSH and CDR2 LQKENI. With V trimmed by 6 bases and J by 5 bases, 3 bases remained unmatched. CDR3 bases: TGTGCCAGCTCCCCGGACAGGAATGAAAAACTGTTTTTT. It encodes CASSPDRNEKLFF.

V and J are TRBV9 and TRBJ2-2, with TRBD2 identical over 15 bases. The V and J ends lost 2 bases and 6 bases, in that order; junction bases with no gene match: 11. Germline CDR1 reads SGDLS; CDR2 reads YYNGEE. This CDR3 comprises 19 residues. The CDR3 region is CASSVGLAGGGAVAGELFF. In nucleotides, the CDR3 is TGTGCCAGCAGCGTGGGACTAGCGGGAGGAGGGGCGGTGGCCGGGGAGCTGTTTTTT.

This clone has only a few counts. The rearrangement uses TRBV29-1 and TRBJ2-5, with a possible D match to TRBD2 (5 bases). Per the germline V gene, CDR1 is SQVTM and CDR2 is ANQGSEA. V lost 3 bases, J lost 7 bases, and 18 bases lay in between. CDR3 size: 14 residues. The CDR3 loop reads CSVEYLGGEGTQYF. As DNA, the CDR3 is TGCAGCGTTGAGTACCTAGGAGGCGAGGGGACCCAGTACTTC.

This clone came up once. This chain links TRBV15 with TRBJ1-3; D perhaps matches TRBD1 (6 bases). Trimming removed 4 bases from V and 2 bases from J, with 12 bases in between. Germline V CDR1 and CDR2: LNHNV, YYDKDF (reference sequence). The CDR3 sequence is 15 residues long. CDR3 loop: CATSTPTGTGNTIYF. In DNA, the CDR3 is TGTGCCACCAGCACCCCTACAGGGACTGGAAACACCATATATTTT.

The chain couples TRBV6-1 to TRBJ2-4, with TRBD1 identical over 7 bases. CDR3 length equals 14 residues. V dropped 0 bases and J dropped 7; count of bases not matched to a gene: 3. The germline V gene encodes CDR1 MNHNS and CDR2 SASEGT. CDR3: CASSEAIRGNIQYF. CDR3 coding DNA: TGTGCCAGCAGTGAAGCGATCAGGGGGAACATTCAGTACTTC.

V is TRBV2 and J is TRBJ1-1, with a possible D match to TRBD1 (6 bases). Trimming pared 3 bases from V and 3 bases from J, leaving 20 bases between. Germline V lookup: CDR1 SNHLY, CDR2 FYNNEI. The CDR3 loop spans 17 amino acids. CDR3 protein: CASSDFLWGPSDTEAFF. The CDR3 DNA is TGTGCCAGCAGTGATTTCCTTTGGGGGCCCTCGGACACTGAAGCTTTCTTT.

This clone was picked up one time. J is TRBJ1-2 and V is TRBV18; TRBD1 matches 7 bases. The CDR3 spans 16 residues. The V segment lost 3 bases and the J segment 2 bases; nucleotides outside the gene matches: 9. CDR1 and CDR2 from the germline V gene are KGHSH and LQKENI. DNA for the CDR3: TGTGCCAGCTCACCGTTACAGGGGAGAACGAACTATGGCTACACCTTC. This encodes CASSPLQGRTNYGYTF.

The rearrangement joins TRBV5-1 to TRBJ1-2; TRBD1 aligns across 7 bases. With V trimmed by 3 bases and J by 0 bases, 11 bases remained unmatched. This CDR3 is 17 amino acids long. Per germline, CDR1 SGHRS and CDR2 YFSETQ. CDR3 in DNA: TGCGCCAGCAGCTCCCTACAGGGGAGCCAAACTAACTATGGCTACACCTTC. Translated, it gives CASSSLQGSQTNYGYTF.

CDR3 DNA sequence: TGCAGCGTTTTGTCTAGCGGGGTATCCTACGAGCAGTACTTC. This codes for CSVLSSGVSYEQYF. The rearrangement joins TRBV29-1 to TRBJ2-7, with TRBD2 matching 9 bases. The CDR3 length is 14 residues. The germline V gene encodes CDR1 SQVTM and CDR2 ANQGSEA. After removal of 5 bases from V and 1 base from J, the junction contained 6 bases not matched to a gene.

CDR3 DNA: TGTGCCAGCAGCTTGGCCACGGCAGGGGGGGAGCAGTACTTC. It yields the protein CASSLATAGGEQYF. The V call is TRBV5-6, the J call TRBJ2-7, with a possible D match to TRBD1 (7 bases). The CDR3 has 14 residues. V shed 0 bases and J shed 7 bases, with 14 bases lying between them. Germline assignment: CDR1 SGHDT and CDR2 YYEEEE.

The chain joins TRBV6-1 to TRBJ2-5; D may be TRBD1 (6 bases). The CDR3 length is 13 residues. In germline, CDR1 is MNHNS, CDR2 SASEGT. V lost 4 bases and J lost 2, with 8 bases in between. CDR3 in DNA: TGTGCCAGCAGTGGGGGGCGGCAAGAGACCCAGTACTTC. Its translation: CASSGGRQETQYF.

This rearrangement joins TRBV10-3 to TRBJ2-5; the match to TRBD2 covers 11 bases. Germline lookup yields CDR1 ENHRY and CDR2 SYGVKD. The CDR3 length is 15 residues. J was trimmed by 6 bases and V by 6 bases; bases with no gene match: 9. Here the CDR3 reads CAISETSGITQTQYF. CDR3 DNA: TGTGCCATCAGCGAGACTAGCGGGATTACCCAGACCCAGTACTTC.

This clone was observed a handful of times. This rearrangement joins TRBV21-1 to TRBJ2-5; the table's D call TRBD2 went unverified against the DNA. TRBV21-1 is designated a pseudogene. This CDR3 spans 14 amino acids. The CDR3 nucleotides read TGTGCCAGCAGCGCCCTAAACGGCCAAGAGACCCAGTACTTC. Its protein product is CASSALNGQETQYF.

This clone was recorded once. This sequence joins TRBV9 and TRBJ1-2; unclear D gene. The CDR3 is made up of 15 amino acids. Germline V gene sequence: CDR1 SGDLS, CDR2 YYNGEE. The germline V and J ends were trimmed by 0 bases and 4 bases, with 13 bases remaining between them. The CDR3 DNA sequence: TGTGCCAGCAGCGTAGTTCCCGAGAGTTTCTATGGCTACACCTTC. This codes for CASSVVPESFYGYTF.

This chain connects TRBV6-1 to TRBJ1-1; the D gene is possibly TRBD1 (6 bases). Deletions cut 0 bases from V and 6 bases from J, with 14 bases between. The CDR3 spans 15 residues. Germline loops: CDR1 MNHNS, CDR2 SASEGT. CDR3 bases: TGTGCCAGCAGTGAAGCATCGGGGGGCGTAGCTGAAGCTTTCTTT. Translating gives CASSEASGGVAEAFF.

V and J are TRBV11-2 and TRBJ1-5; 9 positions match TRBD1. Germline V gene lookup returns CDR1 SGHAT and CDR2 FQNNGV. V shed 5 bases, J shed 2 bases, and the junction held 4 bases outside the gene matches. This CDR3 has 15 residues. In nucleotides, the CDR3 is TGTGCCAGCAGCCTCGACAGGGGGGGCAATCAGCCCCAGCATTTT. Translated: CASSLDRGGNQPQHF.

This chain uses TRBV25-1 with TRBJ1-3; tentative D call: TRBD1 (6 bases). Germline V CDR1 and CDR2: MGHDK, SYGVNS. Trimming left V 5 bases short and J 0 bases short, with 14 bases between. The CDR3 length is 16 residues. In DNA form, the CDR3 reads TGTGCCAGCAGTCCTCGACAGGTGCTCTCTGGAAACACCATATATTTT. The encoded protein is CASSPRQVLSGNTIYF.

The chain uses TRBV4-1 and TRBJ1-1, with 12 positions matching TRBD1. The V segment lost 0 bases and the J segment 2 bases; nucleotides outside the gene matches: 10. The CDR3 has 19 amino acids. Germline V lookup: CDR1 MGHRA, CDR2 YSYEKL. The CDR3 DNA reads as TGCGCCAGCAGCCAAGATATCCGGGACAGGGGGCTCCAAAACACTGAAGCTTTCTTT. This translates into CASSQDIRDRGLQNTEAFF.

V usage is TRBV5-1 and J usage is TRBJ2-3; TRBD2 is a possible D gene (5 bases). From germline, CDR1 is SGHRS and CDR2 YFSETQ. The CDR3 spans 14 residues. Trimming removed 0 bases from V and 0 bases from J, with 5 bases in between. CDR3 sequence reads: CASSLGTSTDTQYF. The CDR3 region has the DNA TGCGCCAGCAGCTTGGGGACTAGCACAGATACGCAGTATTTT.

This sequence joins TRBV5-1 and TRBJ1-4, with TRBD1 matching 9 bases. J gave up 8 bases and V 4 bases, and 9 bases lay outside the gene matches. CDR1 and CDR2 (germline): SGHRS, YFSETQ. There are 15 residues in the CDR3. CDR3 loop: CASSVTGTGQEKLFF. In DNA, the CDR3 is TGCGCCAGCAGCGTAACCGGGACAGGGCAGGAAAAACTGTTTTTT. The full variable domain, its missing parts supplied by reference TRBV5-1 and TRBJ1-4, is KAGVTQTPRYLIKTRGQQVTLSCSPISGHRSVSWYQQTPGQGLQFLFEYFSETQRNKGNFPGRFSGRQFSNSRSEMNVSTLELGDSALYLCASSVTGTGQEKLFFGSGTQLSVL.

The CDR3 loop reads CASSLRQGWDEQFF. The CDR3 DNA sequence: TGTGCCAGCAGTTTAAGGCAGGGCTGGGATGAGCAGTTCTTC. The chain couples TRBV27 to TRBJ2-1; TRBD1 is a possible D gene (5 bases). V lost 2 bases and J lost 8, with 13 bases in between. CDR3 length equals 14 residues. In germline, CDR1 is MNHEY, CDR2 SMNVEV (reference sequence).